The following is a T cell receptor beta chain sequence with its context. As yet, its antigen is unknown. V shed 4 bases and J shed 0 bases, with 13 bases lying between them. The CDR3 is 16 amino acids. Germline-derived CDR1 and CDR2 are KGHDR and SFDVKD. TCRdb itself ran the reads through MiXCR, one entry per CDR3 protein. The data show roughly 87,000 distinct CDR3 sequences, roughly 29% seen once. The data were taken from a study of T cell repertoires in cytomegalovirus infection. Study-wide context: Recently described HLA-C-restricted plus well-studied HLA-B-restricted CMV epitopes were used. It can be stated that public TCR beta signatures indicated CMV infection as well as a matching HLA type.

Findings of the study overall: Frequencies of public TCR beta families were cumulated, and this identified carriers of CMV plus the relevant HLA. Dominant in the ex vivo response were TCR beta clonotypes restricted by HLA-C and specific for CMV.

The sample consisted of CD8+ T cells from cultured PBMCs, taken from culture after CMV antigen stimulation. This chain connects TRBV24-1 to TRBJ2-3, with D possibly being TRBD1 (6 bases). The receptor was isolated from a human donor in good health (CMV status not recorded). Some clones in this sample may be carry-over from other donors' samples. The DNA for the CDR3 is TGTGCCACCAGTGAACTACAGGGTTGGAGCACAGATACGCAGTATTTT. Translating it yields CATSELQGWSTDTQYF.